This entry features one T cell receptor (beta chain) sequence. Its antigen is not known. This sample is part of a study of T and B cells in COVID-19 patients. The wider study: Most of the 20 active-infection patients had comorbidities associated with unfavorable COVID-19 outcome. General study points: Symptomatic-phase blood samples from mildly ill patients and early samples from severe cases were scarce.

BIOMED2 TRB-A/B primer pools were used in multiplex TRB PCR. From the multiplex PCR reads, TCRdb called clonotypes with MiXCR, one entry per CDR3 protein. The table shows 2,000 or so distinct CDR3 sequences, with around 23% occurring only once. Each TRB amplification used roughly 240-550 ng of genomic DNA from blood. Material: blood. The clonotype comes from a human donor with active COVID-19.

CDR3 loop: CASSFGGGGRDRYEQYF. As DNA, the CDR3 is TGTGCCAGCAGTTTCGGCGGCGGGGGGCGGGACAGGTACGAGCAGTACTTC. The rearrangement links TRBV28 to TRBJ2-7, with D possibly called TRBD1 or TRBD2 (8 bases each). The CDR3 contains 17 residues. Trimming took 3 bases from V and 4 from J, leaving 22 bases between them. Germline V gene sequence: CDR1 MDHEN, CDR2 SYDVKM.